The next 16 T cell receptor beta chains were all read from a single sample in a study of monozygotic twins with inflammatory bowel disease. From its re-call of the 5' RACE reads, TCRdb lists each CDR3 protein once, without DNA. This sample contains more than 350,000 distinct CDR3 sequences. Sequenced sample: blood. All receptors derive from a human donor with ulcerative colitis or Crohn's disease, or a healthy co-twin of an affected twin (not recorded which).

The chain joins TRBV7-9 to TRBJ2-7. The germline gives CDR1 SEHNR, CDR2 FQNEAQ (reference sequence). This CDR3 contains 14 residues. CDR3 sequence reads: CASSLDRLTYEQYF.

The chain links TRBV5-1 to TRBJ2-5. This CDR3 spans 14 amino acids. Germline V gene lookup returns CDR1 SGHRS and CDR2 YFSETQ. CDR3 protein: CASSLLGIQETQYF. The full variable domain, its missing parts supplied by reference TRBV5-1 and TRBJ2-5, is KAGVTQTPRYLIKTRGQQVTLSCSPISGHRSVSWYQQTPGQGLQFLFEYFSETQRNKGNFPGRFSGRQFSNSRSEMNVSTLELGDSALYLCASSLLGIQETQYFGPGTRLLVL.

CDR3 sequence reads: CASSLALSGGELFF. The chain has TRBV12-3 or TRBV12-4 and TRBJ2-2. The CDR3 sequence is 14 residues long.

This chain links TRBV28 with TRBJ2-1; absent DNA, TCRdb's TRBD1 call cannot be checked. CDR3 length: 15 residues. In germline, CDR1 is MDHEN, CDR2 SYDVKM. The CDR3 loop is CASSLPVGGHNEQFF.

The V gene is TRBV7-2, the J gene TRBJ2-3; the TRBD2 assignment by TCRdb is unverifiable without DNA. CDR1 and CDR2 (germline): SGHTA, FQGNSA. The CDR3 sequence is 15 residues long. CDR3: CASSLQAGALDTQYF.

The chain links TRBV7-9 to TRBJ1-2; TCRdb selects TRBD1, and the lack of DNA leaves this call unchecked. The CDR3 has 13 amino acids. Germline lookup yields CDR1 SEHNR and CDR2 FQNEAQ (reference sequence). The CDR3 here is CASSSRDNYGYTF. Complete variable domain (other parts from reference TRBV7-9 and TRBJ1-2): DTGVSQNPRHKITKRGQNVTFRCDPISEHNRLYWYRQTLGQGPEFLTYFQNEAQLEKSRLLSDRFSAERPKGSFSTLEIQRTEQGDSAMYLCASSSRDNYGYTFGSGTRLTVV.

The rearrangement links TRBV12-3 or TRBV12-4 to TRBJ2-1; checking the TCRdb D call of TRBD2 is not possible without DNA. CDR3 length: 16 amino acids. The CDR3 is CASGRSGWSSYNEQFF.

The chain uses TRBV29-1 and TRBJ2-1; TCRdb calls TRBD1, which cannot be checked without DNA. The CDR3 spans 11 residues. The germline V gene has CDR1 SQVTM and CDR2 ANQGSEA. CDR3 residues: CSVSGYESQFF.

This sequence joins TRBV6-2 or TRBV6-3 and TRBJ1-6; as DNA is missing, the TRBD1 call by TCRdb cannot be tested. Looked up from germline, CDR1 is MNHEY and CDR2 is SVGEGT. The CDR3 is made up of 15 amino acids. The CDR3 region is CASSPWTVLNSPLHF.

The chain links TRBV20-1 to TRBJ1-1. The CDR3 is made up of 14 amino acids. The germline V gene encodes CDR1 DFQATT and CDR2 SNEGSKA (reference sequence). CDR3 protein: CSAPPPDGNTEAFF.

This sequence joins TRBV12-3 or TRBV12-4 and TRBJ2-5; there is no DNA to check the TCRdb D call of TRBD2. CDR3 length: 13 residues. The CDR3 reads CASNGGPQETQYF.

This chain joins TRBV18 and TRBJ1-2; TCRdb's D gene call, TRBD1, goes unchecked for lack of DNA. The CDR3 sequence is 13 residues long. CDR1 is KGHSH, CDR2 LQKENI, per germline. CDR3 sequence reads: CASSALANYGYTF.

The rearrangement joins TRBV27 to TRBJ1-1; TCRdb lists TRBD1, though no DNA is available to test this call. From germline, CDR1 is MNHEY and CDR2 SMNVEV (reference sequence). There are 15 residues in the CDR3. The CDR3 loop reads CASSPRDRFNTEAFF.

CDR3 loop: CASSFSGTAYDF. The chain joins TRBV6-5 to TRBJ2-3; TCRdb outputs TRBD2, but without DNA this stays unchecked. The CDR3 totals 12 residues. Germline V gene data show CDR1 as MNHEY and CDR2 as SVGAGI.

The chain combines TRBV27 with TRBJ2-1; the D gene TCRdb calls, TRBD1, cannot be checked with no DNA. The length of the CDR3 is 15 residues. Germline V gene lookup returns CDR1 MNHEY and CDR2 SMNVEV (reference sequence). CDR3 sequence reads: CASSFRTTIAGEQFF.

The chain carries TRBV14 and TRBJ2-1; TCRdb lists TRBD2, though no DNA is available to test this call. The germline CDR1 and CDR2 sequences are SGHDN and FVKESK. The CDR3 is 17 amino acids. This chain's CDR3 is CASSQIPGLAGRNEQFF.